This is a list of T cell receptor beta chains from one sample in a study of T cell changes during pregnancy in multiple sclerosis. The assay was immunoSEQ multiplex PCR, and TCRdb's table has in-frame clones only and misses some. The repertoire holds approximately 70,000 clones, more than 90% seen once, with roughly 1.2% in the top ten. This specimen was peripheral blood, taken in the third trimester of pregnancy. All receptors come from a female donor with multiple sclerosis, enrolled in a pregnancy study. Each CDR3 is given without its conserved first and last residue. The D gene is left open where the match is weak. Size is omitted from some rows. Given values are once, few, many or a class for expanded clones.

TRBJ1-1 | - | TRBV6-5 | - | ASSYGGAGNTEAF
TRBJ1-2 | - | TRBV7-9 | - | ASSLDAVGVGYT
TRBJ2-7 | TRBD2 | TRBV11-2 | - | ASEIAGSSYEQY
TRBJ2-1 | TRBD2 | TRBV11-2 | - | ASSLTSGRLEQF
TRBJ2-7 | TRBD2 | TRBV5-6 | - | ASSLLAASRQY
TRBJ2-1 | - | TRBV5-6 | - | ASSKADRWQF
TRBJ2-5 | - | TRBV5-4 | - | ASSSGDVQETQY
TRBJ2-1 | TRBD2 | TRBV30 | - | AWRLSPGLAEYNEQF
TRBJ2-1 | TRBD1 | TRBV27 | - | ASSFREGAGDEQF
TRBJ1-4 | TRBD1 | TRBV5-1 | - | ASSLTGGEKLF
TRBJ2-1 | TRBD2 | TRBV4-1 | - | ASSQAPGLADYNEQF
TRBJ2-7 | TRBD1 | TRBV9 | - | ASSMTGTTHEQY
TRBJ1-2 | TRBD1 | TRBV6-4 | - | ASSDSGTGSYGYT
TRBJ2-3 | TRBD2 | TRBV9 | - | ASSPRLAGVSTDTQY
TRBJ1-2 | - | TRBV7-2 | few | ASTQIQGNYGYT
TRBJ2-5 | - | TRBV27 | - | ASSSTPRTRRSSETQY
TRBJ1-1 | - | TRBV5-1 | - | ASSPGNTEAF
TRBJ1-1 | TRBD1 | TRBV23-1 | - | ASSQGTGATEAF
TRBJ2-3 | - | TRBV18 | - | ASSRGTNPDTQY